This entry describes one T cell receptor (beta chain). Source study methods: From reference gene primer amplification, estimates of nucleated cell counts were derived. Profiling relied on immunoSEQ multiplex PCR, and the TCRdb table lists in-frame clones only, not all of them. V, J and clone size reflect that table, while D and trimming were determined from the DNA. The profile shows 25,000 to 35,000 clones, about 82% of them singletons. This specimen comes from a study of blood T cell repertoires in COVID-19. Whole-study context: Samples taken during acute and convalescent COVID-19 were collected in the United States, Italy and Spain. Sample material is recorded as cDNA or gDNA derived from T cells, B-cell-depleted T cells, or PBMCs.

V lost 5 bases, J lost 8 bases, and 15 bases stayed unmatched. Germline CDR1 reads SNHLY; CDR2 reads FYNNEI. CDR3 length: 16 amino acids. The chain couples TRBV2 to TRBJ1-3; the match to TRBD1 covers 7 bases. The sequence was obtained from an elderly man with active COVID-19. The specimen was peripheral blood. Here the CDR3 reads CASSLPDGQAVDTIYF. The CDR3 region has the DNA TGTGCCAGCAGTTTGCCGGACGGACAGGCTGTGGACACCATATATTTT.